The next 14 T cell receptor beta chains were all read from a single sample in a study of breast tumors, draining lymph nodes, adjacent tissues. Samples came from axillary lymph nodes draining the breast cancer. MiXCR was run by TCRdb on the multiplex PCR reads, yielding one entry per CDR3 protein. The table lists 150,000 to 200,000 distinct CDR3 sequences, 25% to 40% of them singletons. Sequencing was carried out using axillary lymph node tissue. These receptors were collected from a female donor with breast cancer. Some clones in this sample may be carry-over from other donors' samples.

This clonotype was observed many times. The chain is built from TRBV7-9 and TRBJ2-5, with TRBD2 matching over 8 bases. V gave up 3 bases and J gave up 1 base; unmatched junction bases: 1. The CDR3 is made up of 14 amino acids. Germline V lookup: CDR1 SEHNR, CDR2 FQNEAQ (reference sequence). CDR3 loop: CASSLTSVQETQYF. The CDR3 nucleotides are TGTGCCAGCAGCTTGACTAGCGTCCAAGAGACCCAGTACTTC.

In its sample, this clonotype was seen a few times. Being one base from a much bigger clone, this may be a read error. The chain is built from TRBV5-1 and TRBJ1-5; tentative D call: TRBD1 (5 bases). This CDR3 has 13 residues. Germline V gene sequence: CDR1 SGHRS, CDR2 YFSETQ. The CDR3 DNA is TGCGCCGGCAGCCGGGACAGCAATCAGCCCCAGCATTTT. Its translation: CAGSRDSNQPQHF.

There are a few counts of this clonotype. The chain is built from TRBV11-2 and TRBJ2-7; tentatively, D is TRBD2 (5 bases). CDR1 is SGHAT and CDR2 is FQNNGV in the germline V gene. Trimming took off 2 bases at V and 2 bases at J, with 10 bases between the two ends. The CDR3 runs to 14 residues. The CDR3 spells CASSLMPGTYEQYF. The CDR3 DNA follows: TGTGCCAGCAGCTTAATGCCGGGAACCTACGAGCAGTACTTC.

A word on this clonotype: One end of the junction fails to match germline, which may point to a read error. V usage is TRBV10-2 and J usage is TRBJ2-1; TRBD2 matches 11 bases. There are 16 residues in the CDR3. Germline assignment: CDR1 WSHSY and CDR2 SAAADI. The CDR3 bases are TGCGCCAGCGGTGAGGGGCTAGCGGGGGGCTACAATGAGCAGTTCTTC. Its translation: CASGEGLAGGYNEQFF.

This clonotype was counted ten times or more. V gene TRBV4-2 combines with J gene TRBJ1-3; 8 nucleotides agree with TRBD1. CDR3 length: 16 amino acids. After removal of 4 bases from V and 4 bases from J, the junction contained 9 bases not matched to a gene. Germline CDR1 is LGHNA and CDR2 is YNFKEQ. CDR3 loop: CASSLHRGRPGNTIYF. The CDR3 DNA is TGTGCCAGCAGCCTTCACAGGGGGAGGCCAGGAAACACCATATATTTT.

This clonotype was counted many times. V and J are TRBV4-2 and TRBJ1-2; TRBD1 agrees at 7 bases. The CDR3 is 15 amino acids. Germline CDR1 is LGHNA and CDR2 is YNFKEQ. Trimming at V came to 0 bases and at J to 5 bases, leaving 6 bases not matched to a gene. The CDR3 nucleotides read TGTGCCAGCAGCCAAGATGGACCGGGACAGTATGGCTACACCTTC. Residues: CASSQDGPGQYGYTF.

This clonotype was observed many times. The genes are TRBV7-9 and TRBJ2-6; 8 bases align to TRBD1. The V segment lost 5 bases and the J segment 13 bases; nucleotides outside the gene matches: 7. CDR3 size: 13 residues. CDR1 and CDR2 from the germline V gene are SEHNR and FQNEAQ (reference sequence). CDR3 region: CASSPPDREVLTF. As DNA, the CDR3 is TGTGCCAGCAGCCCCCCGGACAGGGAAGTCCTGACTTTC.

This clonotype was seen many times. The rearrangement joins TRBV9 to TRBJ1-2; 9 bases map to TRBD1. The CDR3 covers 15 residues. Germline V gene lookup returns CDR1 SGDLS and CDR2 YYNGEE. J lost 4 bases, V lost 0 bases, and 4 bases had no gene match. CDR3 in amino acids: CASSVDRGLGYGYTF. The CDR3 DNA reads TGTGCCAGCAGCGTAGACAGGGGGCTAGGCTATGGCTACACCTTC.

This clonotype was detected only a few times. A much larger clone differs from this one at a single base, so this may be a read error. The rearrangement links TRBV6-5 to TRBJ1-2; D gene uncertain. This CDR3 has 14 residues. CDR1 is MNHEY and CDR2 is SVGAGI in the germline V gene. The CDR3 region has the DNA TGTGCCAGCAGTCACTCAGCAGGTACCTATGGCTACACCTTC. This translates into CASSHSAGTYGYTF.

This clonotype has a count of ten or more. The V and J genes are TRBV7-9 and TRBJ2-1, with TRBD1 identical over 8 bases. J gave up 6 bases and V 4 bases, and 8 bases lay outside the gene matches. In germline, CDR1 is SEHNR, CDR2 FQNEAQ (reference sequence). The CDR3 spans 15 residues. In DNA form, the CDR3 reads TGTGCCAGCAGCTCGGAGGACAGGGCGGTCAATGAGCAGTTCTTC. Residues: CASSSEDRAVNEQFF.

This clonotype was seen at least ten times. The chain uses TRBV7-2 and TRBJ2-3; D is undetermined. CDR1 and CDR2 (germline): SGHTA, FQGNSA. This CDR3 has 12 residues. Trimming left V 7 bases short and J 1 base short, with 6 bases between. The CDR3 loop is CASTGRTDTQYF. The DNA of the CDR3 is TGTGCCAGCACCGGCCGCACAGATACGCAGTATTTT.

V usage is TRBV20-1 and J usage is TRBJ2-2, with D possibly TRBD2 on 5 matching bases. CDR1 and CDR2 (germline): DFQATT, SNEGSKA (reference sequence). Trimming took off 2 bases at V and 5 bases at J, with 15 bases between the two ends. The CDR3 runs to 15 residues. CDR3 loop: CSARTPRGHTGELFF. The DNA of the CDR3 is TGCAGTGCTAGAACACCCCGAGGGCATACCGGGGAGCTGTTTTTT.

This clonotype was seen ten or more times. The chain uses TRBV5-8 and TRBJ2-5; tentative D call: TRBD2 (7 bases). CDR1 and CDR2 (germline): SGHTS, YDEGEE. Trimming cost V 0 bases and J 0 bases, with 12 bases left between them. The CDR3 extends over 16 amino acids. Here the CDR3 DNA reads TGTGCCAGCAGCTTGGCAAGGGGGGGGTACCAAGAGACCCAGTACTTC. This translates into CASSLARGGYQETQYF.

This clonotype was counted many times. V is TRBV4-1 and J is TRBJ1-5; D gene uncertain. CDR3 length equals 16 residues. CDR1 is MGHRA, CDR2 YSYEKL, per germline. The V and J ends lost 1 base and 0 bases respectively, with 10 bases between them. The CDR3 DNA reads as TGCGCCAGCAGCCAAGCCGGACGGAATAGCAATCAGCCCCAGCATTTT. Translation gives CASSQAGRNSNQPQHF.